A selection of T cell receptor beta chains follows, all from one sample in a study of blood T cell repertoires in COVID-19. Assay used: immunoSEQ multiplex PCR; TCRdb lists only in-frame clones, some missing. The table shows some 260,000 clones, with less than 85% occurring only once. The sequencing input was peripheral blood. These receptors were collected from an elderly woman with active or convalescent COVID-19. The CDR3 runs from the conserved cysteine through the conserved F or W. Some rows mark clone size as missing; the rest say once, few, many or name a class of expanded clone.

cdr3_aa: CATSDRTGGRTGELFF
v_call: TRBV24-1
clone_size: few
cdr3_length: 16

cdr3_aa: CASSADLAETYEQYF
v_call: TRBV2
clone_size: .
cdr3_length: 15

cdr3_aa: CASSLSLVSGELFF
v_call: TRBV5-6
clone_size: .
cdr3_length: 14

cdr3_aa: CASSVARYGYTF
v_call: TRBV9
clone_size: .
cdr3_length: 12

cdr3_aa: CASSLRGLYEKLFF
v_call: TRBV5-1
clone_size: .
cdr3_length: 14

cdr3_aa: CATSKRGQDNEKLFF
v_call: TRBV15
clone_size: .
cdr3_length: 15

cdr3_aa: CASSHRGLSYEQYF
v_call: TRBV19
clone_size: .
cdr3_length: 14

cdr3_aa: CASTGSGTEAFF
v_call: TRBV19
clone_size: few
cdr3_length: 12

cdr3_aa: CASNGQGREAFF
v_call: TRBV6-5
clone_size: .
cdr3_length: 12

cdr3_aa: CASGDRVWIGELFF
v_call: TRBV6-5
clone_size: .
cdr3_length: 14

cdr3_aa: CASSTIAGRGYNEQFF
v_call: TRBV9
clone_size: once
cdr3_length: 16

cdr3_aa: CASSEQIPGTGNTIYF
v_call: TRBV2
clone_size: few
cdr3_length: 16

cdr3_aa: CASSTNPGSGGEAFF
v_call: TRBV28
clone_size: .
cdr3_length: 15

cdr3_aa: CASSLSLASQEKLFF
v_call: TRBV28
clone_size: .
cdr3_length: 15

cdr3_aa: CASNTGTSGIGSDTQYF
v_call: TRBV7-9
clone_size: .
cdr3_length: 17

cdr3_aa: CASSPTGGPSEQYF
v_call: TRBV18
clone_size: .
cdr3_length: 14

cdr3_aa: CSVESGGARNEQFF
v_call: TRBV29-1
clone_size: once
cdr3_length: 14

cdr3_aa: CASSLRTSGINEQFF
v_call: TRBV7-2
clone_size: .
cdr3_length: 15

cdr3_aa: CASSPGTKHQETQYF
v_call: TRBV6-5
clone_size: .
cdr3_length: 15

cdr3_aa: CASSPPDRGDYGYTF
v_call: TRBV18
clone_size: .
cdr3_length: 15

cdr3_aa: CASSLASGLSEQFF
v_call: TRBV5-1
clone_size: .
cdr3_length: 14

cdr3_aa: CASDTSGRAGTGELFF
v_call: TRBV28
clone_size: .
cdr3_length: 16

cdr3_aa: CASSQGGGNTIYF
v_call: TRBV5-1
clone_size: .
cdr3_length: 13

cdr3_aa: CASSQIPGPRYEQYF
v_call: TRBV4-1
clone_size: .
cdr3_length: 15

cdr3_aa: CASSPRLGSRNEKLFF
v_call: TRBV11-2
clone_size: .
cdr3_length: 16

cdr3_aa: CASSAGGASGNTIYF
v_call: TRBV5-4
clone_size: .
cdr3_length: 15

cdr3_aa: CASSLAGGSTDTQYF
v_call: TRBV5-1
clone_size: .
cdr3_length: 15

cdr3_aa: CASSLEGGRIETQYF
v_call: TRBV5-1
clone_size: .
cdr3_length: 15

cdr3_aa: CASIREPKEKLFF
v_call: TRBV6-5
clone_size: few
cdr3_length: 13

cdr3_aa: CASSRGYGEQYF
v_call: TRBV19
clone_size: .
cdr3_length: 12

cdr3_aa: CASSSPGTGITEAFF
v_call: TRBV7-9
clone_size: few
cdr3_length: 15

cdr3_aa: CSVEDPSGKHGYTF
v_call: TRBV29-1
clone_size: once
cdr3_length: 14

cdr3_aa: CASTQRLAGRNEQFF
v_call: TRBV7-6
clone_size: few
cdr3_length: 15

cdr3_aa: CASSQGVRGDGYTF
v_call: TRBV3-1/TRBV3-2
clone_size: .
cdr3_length: 14

cdr3_aa: CASRRTQRPNEQYF
v_call: TRBV6-5
clone_size: .
cdr3_length: 14

cdr3_aa: CASSQVGTGAKNIQYF
v_call: TRBV4-1
clone_size: .
cdr3_length: 16